Below are 2 T cell receptor beta chains sequenced from a single sample in a study of T cells in Graves' hyperthyroidism and ophthalmopathy. TCR beta CDR3 regions were amplified from RNA. Carried out on the TCR CDR3, a first-round RT-PCR used the HTBI primer set. A single record per CDR3 protein comes from TCRdb applying MiXCR to the multiplex PCR reads. The data hold over 250,000 distinct CDR3 sequences, with approximately 23% observed a single time. The sequencing input was blood. The receptors derive from a man in his thirties or forties with Graves' ophthalmopathy.

The chain joins TRBV6-1 to TRBJ1-3, with D perhaps TRBD1 (5 bases). CDR3 length: 16 amino acids. V shed 2 bases and J shed 4 bases, with 15 bases lying between them. Germline CDR1 MNHNS, CDR2 SASEGT. CDR3 sequence: CASSEHRDQEGNTIYF. The CDR3 bases are TGTGCCAGCAGTGAACACCGGGACCAAGAAGGAAACACCATATATTTT.

This clonotype showed up many times. The chain employs TRBV9 and TRBJ2-7; 8 nucleotides agree with TRBD2. V shed 4 bases and J 2 bases; nucleotides not matched to a gene: 14. This CDR3 has 17 residues. The germline CDR1 and CDR2 sequences are SGDLS and YYNGEE. The CDR3 reads CASSPTVGSGGPYEQYF. DNA of the CDR3: TGTGCCAGCAGCCCGACTGTAGGAAGCGGGGGACCCTACGAGCAGTACTTC. Combining the CDR3 with reference TRBV9 and TRBJ2-7 gives the whole variable domain DSGVTQTPKHLITATGQRVTLRCSPRSGDLSVYWYQQSLDQGLQFLIQYYNGEERAKGNILERFSAQQFPDLHSELNLSSLELGDSALYFCASSPTVGSGGPYEQYFGPGTRLTVT.